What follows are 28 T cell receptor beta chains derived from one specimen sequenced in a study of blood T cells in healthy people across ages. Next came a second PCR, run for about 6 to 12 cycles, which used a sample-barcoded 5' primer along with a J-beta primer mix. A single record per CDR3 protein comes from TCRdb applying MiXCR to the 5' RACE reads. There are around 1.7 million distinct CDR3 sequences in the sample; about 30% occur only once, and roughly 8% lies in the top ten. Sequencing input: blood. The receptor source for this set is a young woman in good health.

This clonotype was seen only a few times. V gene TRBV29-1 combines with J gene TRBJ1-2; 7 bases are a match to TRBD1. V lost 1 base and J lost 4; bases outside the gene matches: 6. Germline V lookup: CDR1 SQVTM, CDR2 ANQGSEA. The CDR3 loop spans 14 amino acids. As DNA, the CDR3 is TGCAGCGTTGAAGCGGGGGGGACAGTCTATGGCTACACCTTC. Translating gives CSVEAGGTVYGYTF.

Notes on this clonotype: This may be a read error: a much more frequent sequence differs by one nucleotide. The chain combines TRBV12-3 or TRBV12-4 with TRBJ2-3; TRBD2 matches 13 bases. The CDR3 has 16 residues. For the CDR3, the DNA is TGTGCCAGCAGTTTAGTAGGACTAGCGGGAGTGAATACGCGGTATTTT. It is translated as CASSLVGLAGVNTRYF.

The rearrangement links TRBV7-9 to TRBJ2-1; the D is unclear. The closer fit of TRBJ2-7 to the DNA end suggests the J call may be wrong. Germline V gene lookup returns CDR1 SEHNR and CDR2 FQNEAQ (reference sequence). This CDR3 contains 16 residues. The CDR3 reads CATTLRAASSYNEQYF. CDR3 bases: TGTGCCACGACGCTACGAGCAGCTTCCTCCTACAATGAGCAGTACTTC.

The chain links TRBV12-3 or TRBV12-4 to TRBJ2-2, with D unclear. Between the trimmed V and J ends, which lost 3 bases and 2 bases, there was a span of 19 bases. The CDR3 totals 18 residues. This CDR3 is CASSLKLAQNRNTGELFF. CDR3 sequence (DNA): TGTGCCAGCAGTTTGAAGTTGGCGCAAAACAGAAACACCGGGGAGCTGTTTTTT.

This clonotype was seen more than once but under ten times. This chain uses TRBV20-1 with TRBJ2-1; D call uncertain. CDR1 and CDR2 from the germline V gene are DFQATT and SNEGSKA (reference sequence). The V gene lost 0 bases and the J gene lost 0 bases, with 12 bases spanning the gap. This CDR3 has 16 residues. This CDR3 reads CSARDFGGVSYNEQFF. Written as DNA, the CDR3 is TGCAGTGCTAGAGATTTCGGCGGAGTCTCCTACAATGAGCAGTTCTTC.

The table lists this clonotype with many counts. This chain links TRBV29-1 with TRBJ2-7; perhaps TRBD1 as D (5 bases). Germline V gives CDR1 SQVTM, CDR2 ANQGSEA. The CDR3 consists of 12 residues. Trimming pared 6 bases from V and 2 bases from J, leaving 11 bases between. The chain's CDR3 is CSVLTDAYEQYF. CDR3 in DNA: TGCAGCGTCCTGACAGACGCCTACGAGCAGTACTTC.

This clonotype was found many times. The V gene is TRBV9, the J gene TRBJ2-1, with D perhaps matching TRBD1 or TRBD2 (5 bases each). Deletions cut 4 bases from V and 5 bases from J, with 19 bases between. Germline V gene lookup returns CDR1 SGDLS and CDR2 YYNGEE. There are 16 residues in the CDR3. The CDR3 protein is CASSRPRGTDNNEQFF. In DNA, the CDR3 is TGTGCCAGCAGCCGACCCCGTGGGACGGACAACAATGAGCAGTTCTTC.

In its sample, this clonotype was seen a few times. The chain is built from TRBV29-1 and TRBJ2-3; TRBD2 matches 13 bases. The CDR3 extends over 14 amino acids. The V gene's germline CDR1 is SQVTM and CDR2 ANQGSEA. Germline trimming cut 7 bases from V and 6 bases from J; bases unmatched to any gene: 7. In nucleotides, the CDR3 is TGCAGCGCCTGGACTAGCGGGAGTGGGGATACGCAGTATTTT. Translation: CSAWTSGSGDTQYF.

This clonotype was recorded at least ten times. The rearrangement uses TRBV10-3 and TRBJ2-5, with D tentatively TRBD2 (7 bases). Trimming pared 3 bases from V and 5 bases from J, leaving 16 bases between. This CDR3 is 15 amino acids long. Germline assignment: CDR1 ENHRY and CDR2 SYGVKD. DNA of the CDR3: TGTGCCATCAGTGACGAGGGGGGGGAGAGGGAGACCCAGTACTTC. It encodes CAISDEGGERETQYF.

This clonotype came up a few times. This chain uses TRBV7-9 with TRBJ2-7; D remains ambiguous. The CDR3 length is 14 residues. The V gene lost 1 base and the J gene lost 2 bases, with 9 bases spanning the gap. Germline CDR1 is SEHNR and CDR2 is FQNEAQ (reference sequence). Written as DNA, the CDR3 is TGTGCCAGCAGCTTAGACACTCCGACCTACGAGCAGTACTTC. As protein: CASSLDTPTYEQYF.

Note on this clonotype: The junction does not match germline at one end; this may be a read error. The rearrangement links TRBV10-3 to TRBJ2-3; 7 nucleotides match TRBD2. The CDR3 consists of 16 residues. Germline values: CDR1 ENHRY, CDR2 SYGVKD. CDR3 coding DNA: TGTGCCATCCGCGATCAAGCGGGACCTAGCACAGATGCGCAGTATTTT. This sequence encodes CAIRDQAGPSTDAQYF.

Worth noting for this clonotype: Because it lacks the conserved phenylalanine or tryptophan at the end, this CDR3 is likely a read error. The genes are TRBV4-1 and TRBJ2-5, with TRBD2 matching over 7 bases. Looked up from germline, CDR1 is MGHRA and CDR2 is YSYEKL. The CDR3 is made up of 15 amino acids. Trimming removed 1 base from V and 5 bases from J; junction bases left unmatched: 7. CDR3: CASSQAPAGRETQYV. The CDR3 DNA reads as TGCGCCAGCAGCCAAGCGCCAGCGGGGAGGGAGACCCAGTACGTC.

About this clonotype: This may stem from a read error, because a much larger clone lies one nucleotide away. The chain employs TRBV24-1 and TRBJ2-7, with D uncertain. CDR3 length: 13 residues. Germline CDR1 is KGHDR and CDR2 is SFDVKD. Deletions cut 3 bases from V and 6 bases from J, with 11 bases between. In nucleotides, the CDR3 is TGTGCCACCAGTGATATGCAGCCTTGCGAGCAGTACTTC. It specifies CATSDMQPCEQYF.

The CDR3 nucleotides are TGTGCCAGCAGGGGGACTAGCCAATACAATGAGCAGTTCTTC. It specifies CASRGTSQYNEQFF. The chain couples TRBV27 to TRBJ2-1; 9 nucleotides match TRBD2. Germline CDR1 reads MNHEY; CDR2 reads SMNVEV (reference sequence). The CDR3 contains 14 residues. Unmatched junction bases numbered 4, after V lost 6 bases and J lost 4 bases.

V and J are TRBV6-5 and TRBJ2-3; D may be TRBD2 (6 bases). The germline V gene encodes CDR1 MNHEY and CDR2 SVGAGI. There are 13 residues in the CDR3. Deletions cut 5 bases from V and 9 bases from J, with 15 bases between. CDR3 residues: CASSQRRGRTQYF. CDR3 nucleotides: TGTGCCAGCAGTCAGCGACGGGGGAGGACGCAGTATTTT.

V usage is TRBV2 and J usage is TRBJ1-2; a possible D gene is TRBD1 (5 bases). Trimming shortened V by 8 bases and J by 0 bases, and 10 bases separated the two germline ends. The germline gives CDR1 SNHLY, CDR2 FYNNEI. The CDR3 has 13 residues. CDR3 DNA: TGTGCCAGCCTGAGACAGACTAACTATGGCTACACCTTC. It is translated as CASLRQTNYGYTF.

The CDR3 spells CASSLVGAVEGNYGYTF. DNA for the CDR3: TGTGCCAGCAGTTTAGTAGGAGCAGTAGAGGGGAACTATGGCTACACCTTC. The chain carries TRBV12-3 or TRBV12-4 and TRBJ1-2, with TRBD1 as a possible D gene (5 bases). V lost 1 base and J lost 2, with 17 bases in between. There are 17 residues in the CDR3.

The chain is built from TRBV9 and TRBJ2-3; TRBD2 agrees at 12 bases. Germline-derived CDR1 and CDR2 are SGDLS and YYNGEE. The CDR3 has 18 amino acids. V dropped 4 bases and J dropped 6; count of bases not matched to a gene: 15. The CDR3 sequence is CASSPRETSGRLLDTQYF. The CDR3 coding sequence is TGTGCCAGCAGCCCGAGGGAGACTAGCGGGAGACTTCTTGATACGCAGTATTTT.

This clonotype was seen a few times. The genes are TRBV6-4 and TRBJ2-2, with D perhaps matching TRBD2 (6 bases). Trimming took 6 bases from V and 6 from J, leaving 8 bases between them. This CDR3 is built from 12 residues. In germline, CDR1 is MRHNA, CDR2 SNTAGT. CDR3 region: CASREGSGELFF. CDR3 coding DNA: TGTGCCAGCAGGGAGGGTTCCGGGGAGCTGTTTTTT.

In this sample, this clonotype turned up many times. As DNA, the CDR3 is TGTGCCTGGAGTGTACAGGCTAGTAACAATGAGCAGTTCTTC. This encodes CAWSVQASNNEQFF. The V and J genes are TRBV30 and TRBJ2-1; tentatively, D is TRBD1 (5 bases). Trimming cost V 0 bases and J 5 bases, with 11 bases left between them. This CDR3 has 14 amino acids. Germline CDR1 is GTSNPN and CDR2 is SVGIG (reference sequence).

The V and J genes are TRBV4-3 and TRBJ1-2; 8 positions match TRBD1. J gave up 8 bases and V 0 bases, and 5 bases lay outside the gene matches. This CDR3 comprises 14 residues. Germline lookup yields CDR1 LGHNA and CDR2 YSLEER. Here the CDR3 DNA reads TGCGCCAGCAGCCAAGATCAGGGGGCGAGGGGCTACACCTTC. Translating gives CASSQDQGARGYTF.

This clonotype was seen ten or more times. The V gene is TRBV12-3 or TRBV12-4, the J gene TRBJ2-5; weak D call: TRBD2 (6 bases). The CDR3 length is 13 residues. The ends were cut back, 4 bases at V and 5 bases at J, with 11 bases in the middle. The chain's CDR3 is CASSSRLVETQYF. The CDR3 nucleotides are TGTGCCAGCAGTTCTCGACTAGTTGAGACCCAGTACTTC.

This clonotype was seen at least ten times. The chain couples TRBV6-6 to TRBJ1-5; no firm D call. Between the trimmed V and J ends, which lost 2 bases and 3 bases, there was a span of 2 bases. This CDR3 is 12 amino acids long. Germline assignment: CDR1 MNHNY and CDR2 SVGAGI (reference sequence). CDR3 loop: CASSYVNQPQHF. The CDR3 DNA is TGTGCCAGCAGTTACGTCAATCAGCCCCAGCATTTT.

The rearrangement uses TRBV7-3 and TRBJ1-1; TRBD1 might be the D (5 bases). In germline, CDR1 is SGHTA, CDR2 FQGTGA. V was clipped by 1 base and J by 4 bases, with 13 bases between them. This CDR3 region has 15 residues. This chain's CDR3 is CASSLMPGLSTEAFF. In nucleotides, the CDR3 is TGTGCCAGCAGCTTAATGCCAGGGCTGAGCACTGAAGCTTTCTTT.

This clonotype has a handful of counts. The CDR3 loop reads CASAGQLGISYGYTF. Written as DNA, the CDR3 is TGTGCCAGCGCCGGACAGTTGGGAATCTCCTATGGCTACACCTTC. The chain carries TRBV9 and TRBJ1-2, with TRBD1 as a possible D gene (6 bases). The CDR3 length is 15 residues. Germline V gene lookup returns CDR1 SGDLS and CDR2 YYNGEE. V was cut by 7 bases and J by 4 bases, with 20 bases left in between.

The CDR3 reads CASSLSGSEKLFF. CDR3 DNA sequence: TGTGCCAGCAGTTTGTCGGGGAGTGAAAAACTGTTTTTT. This chain connects TRBV12-3 or TRBV12-4 to TRBJ1-4, with D unclear. The V end lost 3 bases, the J end lost 7 bases, and 9 bases lay between the germline ends. This CDR3 region has 13 residues.

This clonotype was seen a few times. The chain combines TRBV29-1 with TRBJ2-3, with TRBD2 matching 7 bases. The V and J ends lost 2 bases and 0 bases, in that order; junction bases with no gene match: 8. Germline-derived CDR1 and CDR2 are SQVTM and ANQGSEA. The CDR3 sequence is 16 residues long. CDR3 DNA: TGCAGCGTTGAATGGGAGGGGCGGGGAAGCACAGATACGCAGTATTTT. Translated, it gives CSVEWEGRGSTDTQYF.

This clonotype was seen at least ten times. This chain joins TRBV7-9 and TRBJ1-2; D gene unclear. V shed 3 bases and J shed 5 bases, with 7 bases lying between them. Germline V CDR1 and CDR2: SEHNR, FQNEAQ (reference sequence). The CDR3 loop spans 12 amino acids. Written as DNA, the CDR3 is TGTGCCAGCAGCTTTGGCTGGTATGGCTACACCTTC. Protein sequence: CASSFGWYGYTF.